This T cell receptor (beta chain) was identified in a study of CD8+ T cells in alopecia areata listed by TCRdb under 2018. Context from the whole study: Treated patients were enrolled in an open-label pilot trial of oral tofacitinib, 5 to 10 mg twice daily, for moderate-to-severe alopecia areata. Tofacitinib was administered for 6 to 18 months, and 6 months of follow-up off drug were then conducted to assess delayed response and recurrence. The SALT score, which quantifies the percentage of affected scalp surface area, was used to measure disease severity in treated patients. To study T cell clonal expansion in alopecia areata, the researchers applied high-throughput TCRbeta sequencing to both the C3H/HeJ mouse model and human patients. In humans, TCRbeta sequencing was performed on scalp tissue and on sorted CD4+ and CD8+ peripheral blood T cells from healthy controls and from patients with patchy or totalis/universalis alopecia areata. Biopsies were taken from tofacitinib-treated patients at baseline and again at 4 and 24 weeks into treatment, and several of those patients also had a later scalp biopsy. Clonality in the scalp was compared among normal scalp (n=4), patchy alopecia areata scalp (n=8), and alopecia totalis/universalis scalp (n=8). RNA was extracted with the PAXgene miRNA kit for fixed scalp, the miRNeasy kit for PBMCs, and the RNeasy kit for mouse skin. TCRbeta CDR3 regions were amplified by immunoSEQ multiplex PCR using 35 Vbeta forward and 13 Jbeta reverse primers.

The CDR3 starts with the cysteine, ends with the phenylalanine, and has 14 residues. Only the CDR3 DNA stays, 42 bases, in frame from base 1. V trim: 6 bases; J trim: 0 bases; unmatched bases: 7. The germline V gene sets CDR1 to SQVTM and CDR2 to ANQGSEA. What the time point label conveys for this sample: 4 weeks on oral tofacitinib. The label giving this sample's treatment or condition can be read as: oral pan-JAK inhibitor, 5-10 mg twice daily. Lesional scalp punch biopsies and peripheral blood were obtained from alopecia areata patients. After PBMCs were isolated by density centrifugation and stained for CD3, CD4 and CD8, a FACSAria was used to sort CD4+ and CD8+ T cells. Libraries were built with the immunoSEQ multiplex PCR assay. RNA was extracted from all samples and reverse transcribed into cDNA as template for TCR sequencing. First-strand cDNA was synthesized using SuperScript III with a 2:1 mix of oligo-dT and random hexamers. Amplification bias was assessed with a synthetic immune receptor repertoire, and residual bias was removed computationally. As for how the authors treated the data: After raw reads were preprocessed to remove errors, the CDR3 was defined following IMGT conventions as running from the conserved cysteine to phenylalanine. Clonality was calculated as 1 minus Shannon entropy normalized by log2 of the number of productive unique TCRs. CD4 or CD8 identity of scalp clones was inferred by cross-referencing scalp TCRbeta sequences with sorted blood CD4 and CD8 repertoires. Drawn from immuneACCESS, this table holds only the in-frame rearrangements with V and J called that TCRdb kept. Clones are partly lost; checked studies trace under half to an unresolved V gene and leave the rest unexplained. V and J calls and clone size are copied from that table; D and trimming were computed from the DNA. For this sample the table gives more than 200,000 clones, of which over 60% were detected only once. More than 3.5% of the sample lies in the top ten.

Comments on this clone: What antigen it recognizes has not been identified. No base quality information exists; no much larger clone differs at one position.

Study-wide findings and limitations: Compared with normal scalp, lesional scalp had higher clonality and more expanded CD8+ clones, particularly in alopecia totalis/universalis, a pattern that suggests antigenic drive. Shared TCR sequences between patients were less evident than in mice, which may be partly attributable to HLA diversity in the patient population. Many expanded lesional clones persisted in scalp and blood during tofacitinib treatment, which may partly explain relapse after stopping treatment. With tofacitinib, both scalp clonality and the number of expanded CD8+ clones among the top 100 scalp clones went down significantly. Because the treated cohort was small and had just a single nonresponder, larger studies are needed to establish links between baseline CD8+ expansion and response. Scalp TCR repertoire analysis is complicated because resident alphabeta T cells in normal human skin are also sequenced, whereas mouse skin is dominated by gammadelta T cells.

The receptor was derived from a human donor with alopecia areata. Sequenced here: CD4+ T cells sorted from blood, sampled at week 4, from a patient treated with tofacitinib. The chain links TRBV29-1 with TRBJ1-1, with TRBD1 matching 7 junction bases. The CDR3 region has the sequence CSVFRGQLNTEAFF. DNA sequence: TGCAGCGTCTTTCGGGGACAGTTGAACACTGAAGCTTTCTTT. The CDR3 plus the reference TRBV29-1 and TRBJ1-1 genes for the other parts give the full variable domain: SAVISQKPSRDICQRGTSLTIQCQVDSQVTMMFWYRQQPGQSLTLIATANQGSEATYESGFVIDKFPISRPNLTFSTLTVSNMSPEDSSIYLCSVFRGQLNTEAFFGQGTRLTVV.